This record concerns one T cell receptor (beta chain) sequence. The specificity of this receptor is unknown. Base quality data are lacking; no much larger clone is found one base away. Based on the germline V gene (reference sequence), the CDR1 and CDR2 sequences are SEHNR and FQNEAQ. V lost 1 base and J lost 1 base; the stretch between them is 7 bases long. From the cysteine through the phenylalanine, the CDR3 covers 14 amino acids. This entry keeps only the CDR3 DNA: 42 bases, framed from base 1. TCRbeta CDR3 regions were amplified from genomic DNA using the immunoSEQ Assay, a bias-controlled multiplex PCR. In the authors' own workflow: Within the assay, amplification of reference gene primers was used to estimate how many nucleated cells each sample contained. Sequence reads were collapsed and filtered to measure the absolute abundance of every unique TCRbeta CDR3 rearrangement. For each sample, productive Simpson clonality was calculated as the square root of Simpson's diversity index over productive rearrangements. In TCRdb, the immuneACCESS table is reduced to in-frame sequences with V and J assigned. These tables do not hold every clone; where another copy was compared, an unresolved V gene accounts for under half, and the others remain unexplained. The DNA gave D and trimming, while V, J and clone size come from that table. This sample has roughly 56,000 clones in its table, and more than 80% of those were observed once. Clones ranked in the top ten supply 20% of the sample.

The data belong to a study of blood T cell repertoires in COVID-19 (dated by TCRdb to the early 2020s). Regarding the study in general: The collaborator samples originated in the United States, Italy and Spain and spanned the acute and convalescent phases of COVID-19. The material from the prospective study consisted of cDNA or gDNA derived from T cells, B-cell-depleted T cells, or PBMCs. Subjects who had been exposed to COVID-19, were actively infected with it, or had recovered from it provided the deeply sampled blood TCRbeta repertoires that made up the dataset. The repertoires were made available in a free public database intended to serve as a resource for research on the immune response to SARS-CoV-2. The samples were drawn from two sources: the first 160 participants of the ongoing ImmuneRACE study, and over 1,000 subjects contributed by 6 global collaborators. Nearly every sample came with metadata listing a de-identified subject ID, COVID-19 status, age in years and sex. Where available, HLA class I and class II types were obtained from metadata supplied by the sample provider rather than from assay-based typing.

General findings and caveats noted by the study authors: The quantity of clinical and demographic metadata differed by source and by participant and was supplied without curation.

The collaborating institutions used their own protocols to collect whole blood in K2EDTA tubes. For TCRbeta analysis, collaborators shipped samples in one of three forms: frozen whole blood, isolated PBMCs, or DNA extracted from either of those sample types. The V gene is TRBV7-9 and the J gene is TRBJ1-2, with TRBD1 tentatively as D gene (5 bases match). The receptor was isolated from a human donor in a cohort sampled during active COVID-19. The sample taken for sequencing was peripheral blood. CDR3 region: CASSLGTINYGYTF. The nucleotides are TGTGCCAGCAGCTTAGGGACAATTAACTATGGCTACACCTTC.